The clone carrying this T cell receptor (beta chain) was found a few times. Its antigen remains unknown. The data originate from a study of response to subunit inactivated influenza vaccine. Whole-study findings and limits: It was the authors' suggestion that each seasonal influenza vaccination recruits few new T cells.

TCRdb ran MiXCR on the RT-PCR reads and lists one entry per CDR3 protein. This sample yields around 480,000 distinct CDR3 sequences, of which approximately 9.9% are seen a single time; about an eighth belongs to the top ten. The material was PBMCs from blood, obtained 45 days after vaccination. This sequence was found in a man aged 50 or older who received an inactivated influenza vaccine.

Here the CDR3 DNA reads TGTGCCAGCAGTTTAATTTCGGGCGGGGGGCGACACGACGAGCAGTACTTC. Its translation is CASSLISGGGRHDEQYF. The chain is built from TRBV27 and TRBJ2-7; 8 nucleotides agree with TRBD2. Germline V gene data show CDR1 as MNHEY and CDR2 as SMNVEV (reference sequence). J was trimmed by 5 bases and V by 2 bases; bases with no gene match: 14. This CDR3 is 17 amino acids long.